This T cell receptor (beta chain) was sequenced in a study of beta chain features in type 1 diabetes. This CDR3 region has 16 residues. Sorted CD4+ subsets: naive, central memory, regulatory, stem cell-like memory (CD45RO/CCR7/CD25/CD127/CD95/CD27 panel). The study reverse transcribed the entire isolated RNA, so it sequenced expressed TCRB transcripts. This table comes from immunoSEQ multiplex PCR, and its TCRdb copy is limited to in-frame clones, with some not included. Among 130,000 or so clones, 9% to 10% were seen once, and the ten largest hold about 0.6%. The specimen was central memory CD4+ T cells from blood. The chain recombines TRBV23-1 with TRBJ2-5; D is uncertain. The tail of the sequence fits TRBJ2-7 better, so the J call may be wrong. TRBV23-1 is classed as an ORF, of uncertain function. The clonotype was recovered from a woman in her forties in good health. CDR3: CASSGIQDPFAYEQYF. CDR3 bases: TGCGCCAGCAGCGGAATTCAGGATCCGTTTGCCTACGAGCAGTACTTC.